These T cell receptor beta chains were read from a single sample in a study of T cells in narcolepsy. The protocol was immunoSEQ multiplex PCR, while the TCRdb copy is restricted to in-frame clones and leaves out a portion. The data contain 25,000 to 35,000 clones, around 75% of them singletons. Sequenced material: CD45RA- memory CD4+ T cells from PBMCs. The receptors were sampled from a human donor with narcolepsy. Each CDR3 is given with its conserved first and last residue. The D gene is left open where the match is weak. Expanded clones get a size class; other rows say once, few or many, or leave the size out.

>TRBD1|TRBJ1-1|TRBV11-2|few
CASSLATTGMGEAFF
TGTGCCAGCAGCTTGGCCACGACAGGGATGGGTGAAGCTTTCTTT
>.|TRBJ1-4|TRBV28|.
CASEGGLGEKLFF
TGTGCCAGCGAGGGAGGGTTGGGTGAAAAACTGTTTTTT
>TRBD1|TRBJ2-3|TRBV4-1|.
CASSQGQGALDTQYF
TGCGCCAGCAGCCAAGGACAGGGGGCCCTGGATACGCAGTATTTT
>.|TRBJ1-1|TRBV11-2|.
CASSLGGLAFF
TGTGCCAGCAGCTTGGGAGGCTTGGCTTTCTTT
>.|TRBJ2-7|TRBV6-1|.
CASTAAPGREQYF
TGTGCCAGCACCGCCGCCCCGGGTCGGGAGCAGTACTTC
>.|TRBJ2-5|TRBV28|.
CASSLLSQGQETQYF
TGTGCCAGCAGTTTATTAAGCCAGGGGCAAGAGACCCAGTACTTC
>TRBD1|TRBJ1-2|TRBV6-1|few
CASGRQGPDYGYTF
TGTGCCAGCGGTAGACAGGGGCCGGACTATGGCTACACCTTC
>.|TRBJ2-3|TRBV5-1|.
CASSLVTFFTDTQYF
TGCGCCAGCAGCTTGGTTACTTTTTTCACAGATACGCAGTATTTT
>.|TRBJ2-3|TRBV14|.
CASSQAFSTDTQYF
TGTGCCAGCAGCCAAGCGTTTAGCACAGATACGCAGTATTTT
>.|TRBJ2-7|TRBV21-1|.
CASSKMRESSYEQYF
TGTGCCAGCAGCAAAATGAGGGAGAGCTCCTACGAGCAGTACTTC
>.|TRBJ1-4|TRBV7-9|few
CASSSGLANEKLFF
TGTGCCAGCAGCTCGGGGTTGGCTAATGAAAAACTGTTTTTT
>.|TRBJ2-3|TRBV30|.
CARGGAAGTDTQYF
TGTGCCCGGGGCGGGGCTGCAGGCACAGATACGCAGTATTTT
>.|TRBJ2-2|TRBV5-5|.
CASSAGPNTGELFF
TGTGCCAGCAGCGCGGGACCTAACACCGGGGAGCTGTTTTTT
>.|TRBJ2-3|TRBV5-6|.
CASSLSLDTQYF
TGTGCCAGCAGCTTGAGCCTAGATACGCAGTATTTT
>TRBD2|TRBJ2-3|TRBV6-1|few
CASLAGWEGDTQYF
TGTGCCAGCCTAGCGGGATGGGAGGGAGATACGCAGTATTTT
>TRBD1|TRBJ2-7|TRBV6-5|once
CASSTPGQTYEQYF
TGTGCCAGCAGTACTCCGGGACAGACCTACGAGCAGTACTTC
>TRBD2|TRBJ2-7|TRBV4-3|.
CASSRLLAGEPYEQYF
TGCGCCAGCAGCCGCCTTCTAGCGGGAGAGCCCTACGAGCAGTACTTC
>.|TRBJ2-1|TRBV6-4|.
CASSELEFREQFF
TGTGCCAGCAGTGAGTTGGAGTTCAGGGAGCAGTTCTTC
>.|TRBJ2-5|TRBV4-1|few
CASSQVGRQYQETQYF
TGCGCCAGCAGCCAAGTGGGACGTCAGTACCAAGAGACCCAGTACTTC
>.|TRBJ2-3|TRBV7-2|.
CASSLAGGSTDTQYF
TGTGCCAGCAGCTTAGCCGGAGGCAGCACAGATACGCAGTATTTT
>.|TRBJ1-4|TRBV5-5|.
CASSLAPIATNEKLFF
TGTGCCAGCAGCTTGGCCCCGATTGCAACTAATGAAAAACTGTTTTTT
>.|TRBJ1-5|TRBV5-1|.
CASSQGGSNQPQHF
TGCGCCAGCAGTCAGGGTGGGAGCAATCAGCCCCAGCATTTT
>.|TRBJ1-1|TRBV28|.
CASSLKPGTEAFF
TGTGCCAGCAGTTTAAAACCGGGCACTGAAGCTTTCTTT
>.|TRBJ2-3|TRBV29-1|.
CSVEDQAGFRNTQYF
TGCAGCGTTGAAGATCAGGCGGGATTTAGGAATACGCAGTATTTT
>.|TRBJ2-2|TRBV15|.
CATSRDGPDTGELFF
TGTGCCACCAGCAGAGACGGTCCCGACACCGGGGAGCTGTTTTTT